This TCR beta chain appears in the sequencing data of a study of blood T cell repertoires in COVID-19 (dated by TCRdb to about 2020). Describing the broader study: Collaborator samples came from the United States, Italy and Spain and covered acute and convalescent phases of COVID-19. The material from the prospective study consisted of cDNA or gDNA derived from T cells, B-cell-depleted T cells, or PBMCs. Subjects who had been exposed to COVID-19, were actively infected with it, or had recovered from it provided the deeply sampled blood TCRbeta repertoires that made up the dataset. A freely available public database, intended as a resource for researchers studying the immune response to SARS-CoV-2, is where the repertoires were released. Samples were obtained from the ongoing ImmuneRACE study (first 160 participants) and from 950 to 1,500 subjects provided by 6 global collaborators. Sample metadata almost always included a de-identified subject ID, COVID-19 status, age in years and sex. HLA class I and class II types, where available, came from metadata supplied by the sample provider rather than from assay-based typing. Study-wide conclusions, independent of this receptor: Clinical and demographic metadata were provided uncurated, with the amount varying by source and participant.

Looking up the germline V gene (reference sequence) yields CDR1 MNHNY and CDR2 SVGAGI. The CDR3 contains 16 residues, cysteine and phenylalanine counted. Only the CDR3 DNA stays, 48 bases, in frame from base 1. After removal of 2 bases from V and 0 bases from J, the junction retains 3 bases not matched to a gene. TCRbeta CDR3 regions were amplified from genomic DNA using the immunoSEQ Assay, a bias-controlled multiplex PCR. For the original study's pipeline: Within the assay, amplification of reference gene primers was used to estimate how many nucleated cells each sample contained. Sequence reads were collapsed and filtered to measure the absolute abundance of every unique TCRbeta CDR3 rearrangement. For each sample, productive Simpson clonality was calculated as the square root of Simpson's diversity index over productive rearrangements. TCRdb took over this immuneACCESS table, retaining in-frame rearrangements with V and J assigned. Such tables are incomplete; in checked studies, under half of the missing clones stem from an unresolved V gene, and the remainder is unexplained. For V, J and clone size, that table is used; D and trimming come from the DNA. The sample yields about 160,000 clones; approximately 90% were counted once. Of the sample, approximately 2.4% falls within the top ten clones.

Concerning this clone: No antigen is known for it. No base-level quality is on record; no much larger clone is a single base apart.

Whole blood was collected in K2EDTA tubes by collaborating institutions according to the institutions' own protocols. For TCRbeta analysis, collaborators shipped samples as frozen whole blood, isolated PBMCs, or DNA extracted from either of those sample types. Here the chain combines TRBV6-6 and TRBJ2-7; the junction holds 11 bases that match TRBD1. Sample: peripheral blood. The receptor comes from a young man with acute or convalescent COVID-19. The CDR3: CASSYRTGGHSYEQYF. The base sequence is TGTGCCAGCAGTTACAGGACAGGGGGCCACTCCTACGAGCAGTACTTC.